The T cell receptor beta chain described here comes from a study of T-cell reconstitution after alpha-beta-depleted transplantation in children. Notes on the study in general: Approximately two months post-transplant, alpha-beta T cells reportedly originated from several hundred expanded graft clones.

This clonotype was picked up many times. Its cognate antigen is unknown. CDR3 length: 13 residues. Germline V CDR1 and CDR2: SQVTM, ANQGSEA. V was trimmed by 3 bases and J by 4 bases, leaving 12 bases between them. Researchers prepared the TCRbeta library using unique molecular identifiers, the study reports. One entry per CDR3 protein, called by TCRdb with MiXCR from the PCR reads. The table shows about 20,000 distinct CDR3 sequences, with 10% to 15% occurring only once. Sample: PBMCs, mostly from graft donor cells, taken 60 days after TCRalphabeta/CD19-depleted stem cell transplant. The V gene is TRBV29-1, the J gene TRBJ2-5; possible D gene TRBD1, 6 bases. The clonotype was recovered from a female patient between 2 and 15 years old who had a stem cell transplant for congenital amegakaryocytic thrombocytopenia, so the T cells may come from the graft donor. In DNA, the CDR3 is TGCAGCGTTGACAGGGGTCCTGCAGAGACCCAGTACTTC. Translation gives CSVDRGPAETQYF.